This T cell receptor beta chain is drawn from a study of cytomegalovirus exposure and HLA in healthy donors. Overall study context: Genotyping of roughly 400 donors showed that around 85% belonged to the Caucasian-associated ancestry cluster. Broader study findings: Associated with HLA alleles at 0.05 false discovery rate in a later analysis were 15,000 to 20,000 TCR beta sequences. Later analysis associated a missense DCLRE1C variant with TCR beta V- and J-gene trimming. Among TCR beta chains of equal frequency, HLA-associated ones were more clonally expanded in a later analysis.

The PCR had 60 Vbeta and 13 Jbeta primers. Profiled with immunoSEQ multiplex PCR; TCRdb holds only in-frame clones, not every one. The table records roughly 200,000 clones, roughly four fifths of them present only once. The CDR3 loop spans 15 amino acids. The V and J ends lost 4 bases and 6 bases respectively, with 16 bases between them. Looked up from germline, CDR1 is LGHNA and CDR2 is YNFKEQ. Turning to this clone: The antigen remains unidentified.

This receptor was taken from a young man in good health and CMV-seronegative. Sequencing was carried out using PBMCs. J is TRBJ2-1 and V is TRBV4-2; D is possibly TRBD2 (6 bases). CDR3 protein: CASSPPLPGSNEQFF. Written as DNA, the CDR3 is TGTGCCAGCAGCCCACCCCTTCCCGGGAGCAATGAGCAGTTCTTC.